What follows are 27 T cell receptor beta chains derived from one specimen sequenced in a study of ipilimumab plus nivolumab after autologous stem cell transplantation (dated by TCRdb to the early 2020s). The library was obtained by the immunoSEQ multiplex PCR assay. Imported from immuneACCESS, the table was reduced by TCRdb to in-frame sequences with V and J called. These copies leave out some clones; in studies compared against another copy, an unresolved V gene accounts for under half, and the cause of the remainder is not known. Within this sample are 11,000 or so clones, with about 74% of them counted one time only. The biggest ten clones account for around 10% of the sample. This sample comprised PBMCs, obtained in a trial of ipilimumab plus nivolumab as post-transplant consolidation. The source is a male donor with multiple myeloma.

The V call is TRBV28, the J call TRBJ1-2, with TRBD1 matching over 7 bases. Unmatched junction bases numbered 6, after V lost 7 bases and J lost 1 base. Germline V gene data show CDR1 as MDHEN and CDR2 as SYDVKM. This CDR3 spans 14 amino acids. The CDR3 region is CASIKTGFNYGYTF. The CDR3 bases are TGTGCCAGCATCAAGACAGGGTTTAACTATGGCTACACCTTC.

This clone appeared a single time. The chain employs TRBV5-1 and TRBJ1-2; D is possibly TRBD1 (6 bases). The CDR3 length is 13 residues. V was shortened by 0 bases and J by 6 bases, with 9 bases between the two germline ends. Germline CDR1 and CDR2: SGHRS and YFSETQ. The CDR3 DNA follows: TGCGCCAGCAGCTTGGAGGGGGAGAATGGCTACACCTTC. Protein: CASSLEGENGYTF. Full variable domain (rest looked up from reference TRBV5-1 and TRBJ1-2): KAGVTQTPRYLIKTRGQQVTLSCSPISGHRSVSWYQQTPGQGLQFLFEYFSETQRNKGNFPGRFSGRQFSNSRSEMNVSTLELGDSALYLCASSLEGENGYTFGSGTRLTVV.

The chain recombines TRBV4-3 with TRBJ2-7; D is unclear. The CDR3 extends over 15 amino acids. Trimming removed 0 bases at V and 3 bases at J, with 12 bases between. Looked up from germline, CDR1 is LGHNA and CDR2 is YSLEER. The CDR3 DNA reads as TGCGCCAGCAGCCAAGATCTTAGACGGAACTACGAGCAGTACTTC. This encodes CASSQDLRRNYEQYF.

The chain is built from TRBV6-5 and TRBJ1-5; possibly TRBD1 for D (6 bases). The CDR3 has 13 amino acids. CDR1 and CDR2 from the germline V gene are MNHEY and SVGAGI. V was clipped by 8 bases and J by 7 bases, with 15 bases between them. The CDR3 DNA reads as TGTGCCAGCTCGAGGGGGTACGGACAGCCCCAGCATTTT. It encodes CASSRGYGQPQHF.

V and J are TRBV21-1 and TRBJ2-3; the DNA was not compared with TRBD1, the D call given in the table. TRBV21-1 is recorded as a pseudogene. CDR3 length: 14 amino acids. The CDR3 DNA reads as TGTGCCAGCAGCAATAGGGACACCACAGATACGCAGTATTTT. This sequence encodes CASSNRDTTDTQYF.

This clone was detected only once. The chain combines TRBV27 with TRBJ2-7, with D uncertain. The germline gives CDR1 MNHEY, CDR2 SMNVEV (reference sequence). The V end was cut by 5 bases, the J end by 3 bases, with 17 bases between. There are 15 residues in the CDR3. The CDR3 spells CASSHGRTSRYEQYF. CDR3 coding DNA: TGTGCCAGCAGTCACGGACGTACGAGCCGCTACGAGCAGTACTTC.

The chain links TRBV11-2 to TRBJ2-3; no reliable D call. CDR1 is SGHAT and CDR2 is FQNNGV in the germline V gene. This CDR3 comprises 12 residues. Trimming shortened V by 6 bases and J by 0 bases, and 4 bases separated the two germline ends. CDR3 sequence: CASSPSTDTQYF. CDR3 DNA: TGTGCCAGCAGTCCCAGCACAGATACGCAGTATTTT.

CDR3 DNA sequence: TGTGCCAGCAGCTTAGAGGCTCTAGGGGATACGCAGTATTTT. This translates into CASSLEALGDTQYF. V and J are TRBV7-6 and TRBJ2-3; unclear D gene. V lost 1 base to trimming and J lost 6 bases, with 11 bases between them. The CDR3 totals 14 residues. CDR1 is SGHVS, CDR2 FNYEAQ, per germline.

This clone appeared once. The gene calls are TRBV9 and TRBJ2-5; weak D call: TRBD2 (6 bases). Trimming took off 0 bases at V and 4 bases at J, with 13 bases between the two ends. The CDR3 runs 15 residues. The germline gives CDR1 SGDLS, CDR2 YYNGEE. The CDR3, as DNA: TGTGCCAGCAGCGTAGGGACCGGGGGAGGAGAGACCCAGTACTTC. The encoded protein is CASSVGTGGGETQYF.

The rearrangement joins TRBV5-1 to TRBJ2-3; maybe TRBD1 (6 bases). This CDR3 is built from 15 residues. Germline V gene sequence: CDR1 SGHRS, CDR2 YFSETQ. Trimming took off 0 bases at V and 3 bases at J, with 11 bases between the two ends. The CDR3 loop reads CASSLEGRGTDTQYF. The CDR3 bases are TGCGCCAGCAGCTTGGAGGGCAGGGGAACAGATACGCAGTATTTT.

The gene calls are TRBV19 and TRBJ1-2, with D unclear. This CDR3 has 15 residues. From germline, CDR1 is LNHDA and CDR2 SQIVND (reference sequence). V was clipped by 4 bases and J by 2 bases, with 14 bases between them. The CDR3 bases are TGTGCCAGTAGTAGGGCTCGGGGTGGGAACTATGGCTACACCTTC. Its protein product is CASSRARGGNYGYTF.

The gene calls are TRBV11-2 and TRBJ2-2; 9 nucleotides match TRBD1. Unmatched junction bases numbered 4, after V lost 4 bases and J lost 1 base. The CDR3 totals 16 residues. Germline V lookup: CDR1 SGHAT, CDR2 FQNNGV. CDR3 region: CASSYRTGENTGELFF. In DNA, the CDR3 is TGTGCCAGCAGCTACCGGACAGGGGAGAACACCGGGGAGCTGTTTTTT.

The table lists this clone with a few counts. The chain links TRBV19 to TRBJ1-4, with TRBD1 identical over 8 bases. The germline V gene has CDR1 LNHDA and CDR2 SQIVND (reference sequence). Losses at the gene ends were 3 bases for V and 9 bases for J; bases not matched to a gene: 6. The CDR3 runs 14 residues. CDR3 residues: CASSMPDRAKKLFF. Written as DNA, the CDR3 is TGTGCCAGTAGTATGCCGGACAGGGCGAAAAAACTGTTTTTT. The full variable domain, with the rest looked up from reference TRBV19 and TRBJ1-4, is DGGITQSPKYLFRKEGQNVTLSCEQNLNHDAMYWYRQDPGQGLRLIYYSQIVNDFQKGDIAEGYSVSREKKESFPLTVTSAQKNPTAFYLCASSMPDRAKKLFFGSGTQLSVL.

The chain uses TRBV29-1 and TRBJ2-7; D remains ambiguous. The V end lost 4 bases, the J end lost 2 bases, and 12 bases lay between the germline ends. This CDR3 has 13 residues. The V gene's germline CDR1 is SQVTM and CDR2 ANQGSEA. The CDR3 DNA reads TGCAGCGTTGGTTCCCGACTCCCCTACGAGCAGTACTTC. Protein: CSVGSRLPYEQYF.

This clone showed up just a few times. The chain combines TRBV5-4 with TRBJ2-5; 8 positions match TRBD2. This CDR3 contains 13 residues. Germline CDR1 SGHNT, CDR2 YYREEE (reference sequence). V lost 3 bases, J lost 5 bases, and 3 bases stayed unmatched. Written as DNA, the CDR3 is TGTGCCAGCAGCTCGGGGGGGAGGGAGACCCAGTACTTC. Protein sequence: CASSSGGRETQYF.

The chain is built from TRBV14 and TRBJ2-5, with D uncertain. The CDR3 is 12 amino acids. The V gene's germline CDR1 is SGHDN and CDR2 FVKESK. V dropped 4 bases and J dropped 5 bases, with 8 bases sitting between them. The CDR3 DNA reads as TGTGCCAGCAGCCTGGGGTGGGAGACCCAGTACTTC. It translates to CASSLGWETQYF.

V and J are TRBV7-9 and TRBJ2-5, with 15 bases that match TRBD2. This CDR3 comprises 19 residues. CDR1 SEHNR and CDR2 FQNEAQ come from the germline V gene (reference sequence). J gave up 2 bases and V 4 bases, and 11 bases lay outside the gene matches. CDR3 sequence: CASSSSPGTSGGPQETQYF. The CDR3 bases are TGTGCCAGCAGCTCCAGTCCCGGGACTAGCGGGGGGCCTCAAGAGACCCAGTACTTC.

Written as DNA, the CDR3 is TGCAGTGCCGGGACCCCCGAACAGGCTTTCTTT. Protein sequence: CSAGTPEQAFF. The chain joins TRBV20-1 to TRBJ1-1; a weak D match, TRBD1 (5 bases). This CDR3 spans 11 amino acids. V was clipped by 6 bases and J by 11 bases, with 16 bases between them. Per the germline V gene, CDR1 is DFQATT and CDR2 is SNEGSKA (reference sequence).

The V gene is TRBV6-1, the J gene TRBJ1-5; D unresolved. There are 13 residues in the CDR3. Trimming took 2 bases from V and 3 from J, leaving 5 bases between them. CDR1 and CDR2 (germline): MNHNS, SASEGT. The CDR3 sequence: CASSETDNQPQHF. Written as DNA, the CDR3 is TGTGCCAGCAGTGAAACAGACAATCAGCCCCAGCATTTT.

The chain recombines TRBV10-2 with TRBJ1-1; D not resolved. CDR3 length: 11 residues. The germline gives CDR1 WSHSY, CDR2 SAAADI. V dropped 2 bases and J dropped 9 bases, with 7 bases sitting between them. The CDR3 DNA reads TGCGCCAGCAGTGAGCGTGGCAAAGCTTTCTTT. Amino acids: CASSERGKAFF.

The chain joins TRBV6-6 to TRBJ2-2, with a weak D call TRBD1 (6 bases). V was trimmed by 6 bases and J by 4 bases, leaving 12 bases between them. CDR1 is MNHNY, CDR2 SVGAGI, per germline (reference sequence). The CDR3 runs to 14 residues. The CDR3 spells CASRQGRGTGELFF. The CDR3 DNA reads TGTGCCAGCAGACAGGGAAGAGGCACCGGGGAGCTGTTTTTT.

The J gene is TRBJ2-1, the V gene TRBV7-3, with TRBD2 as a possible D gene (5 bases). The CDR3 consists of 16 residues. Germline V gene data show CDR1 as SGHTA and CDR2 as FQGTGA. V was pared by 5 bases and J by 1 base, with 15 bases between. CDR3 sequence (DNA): TGTGCCAGCAGCCCCCAAGTCGGGGTATCCTACAATGAGCAGTTCTTC. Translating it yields CASSPQVGVSYNEQFF.

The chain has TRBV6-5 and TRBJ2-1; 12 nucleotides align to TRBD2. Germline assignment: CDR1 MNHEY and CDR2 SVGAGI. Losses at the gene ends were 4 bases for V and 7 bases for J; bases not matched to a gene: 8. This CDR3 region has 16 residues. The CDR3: CASSSTTLAGGNEQFF. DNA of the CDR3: TGTGCCAGCAGTTCGACTACTCTAGCGGGGGGGAATGAGCAGTTCTTC.

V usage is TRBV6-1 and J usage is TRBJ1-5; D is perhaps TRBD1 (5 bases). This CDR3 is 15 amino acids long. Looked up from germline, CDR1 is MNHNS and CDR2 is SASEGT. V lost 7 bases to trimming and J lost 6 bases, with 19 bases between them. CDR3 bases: TGTGCCAGCACCCCCCCGGGGGTGGGGGGTCAGCCCCAGCATTTT. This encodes CASTPPGVGGQPQHF.

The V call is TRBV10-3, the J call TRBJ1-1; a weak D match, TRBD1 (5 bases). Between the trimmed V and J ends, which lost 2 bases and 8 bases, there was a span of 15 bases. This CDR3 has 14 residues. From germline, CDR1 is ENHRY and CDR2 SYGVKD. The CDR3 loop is CAISELGQGREAFF. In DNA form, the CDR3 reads TGTGCCATCAGTGAGCTGGGGCAGGGTCGAGAAGCTTTCTTT.

The CDR3 here is CASSEITSGGPFVYNEQFF. The CDR3 DNA reads as TGTGCCAGCAGTGAAATCACTAGCGGGGGCCCATTTGTCTACAATGAGCAGTTCTTC. The rearrangement joins TRBV2 to TRBJ2-1, with 11 bases matching TRBD2. CDR3 size: 19 residues. After removal of 2 bases from V and 3 bases from J, the junction contained 12 bases not matched to a gene. The V gene's germline CDR1 is SNHLY and CDR2 FYNNEI. Full variable domain (rest looked up from reference TRBV2 and TRBJ2-1): EPEVTQTPSHQVTQMGQEVILRCVPISNHLYFYWYRQILGQKVEFLVSFYNNEISEKSEIFDDQFSVERPDGSNFTLKIRSTKLEDSAMYFCASSEITSGGPFVYNEQFFGPGTRLTVL.

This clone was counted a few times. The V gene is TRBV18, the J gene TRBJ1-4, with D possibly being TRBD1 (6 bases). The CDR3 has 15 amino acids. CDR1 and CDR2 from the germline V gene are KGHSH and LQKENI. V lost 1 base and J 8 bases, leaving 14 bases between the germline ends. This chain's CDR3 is CASSPRDRTLEKLFF. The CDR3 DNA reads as TGTGCCAGCTCACCACGAGACAGGACATTGGAAAAACTGTTTTTT. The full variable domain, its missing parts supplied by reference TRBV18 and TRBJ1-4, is NAGVMQNPRHLVRRRGQEARLRCSPMKGHSHVYWYRQLPEEGLKFMVYLQKENIIDESGMPKERFSAEFPKEGPSILRIQQVVRGDSAAYFCASSPRDRTLEKLFFGSGTQLSVL.